Listed below are T cell receptor beta chains from one sample, sequenced in a study of read filtering for tumor transcriptome and immune sequencing. TCRdb re-called the reads with MiXCR, one entry per CDR3 protein. The sample has over 50,000 distinct CDR3 sequences, roughly 13% seen once. Input material: a population of CD138-negative cells sorted from bone marrow. These receptors originate from a donor at least 40 years old with multiple myeloma. The CDR3 runs from the conserved cysteine through the conserved F or W. The order of the fields is V gene, J gene, D gene, clone size, CDR3 protein, CDR3 DNA. A D gene is named only where the DNA matches it firmly. A clone size is listed for some rows: how often the clone was seen (once, few, many), or a class if it is expanded.

V gene: TRBV7-8; J gene: TRBJ2-1; D gene: TRBD1; clone size: .; CDR3 protein: CASSRRPPGGQNNEQPF; CDR3 DNA: TGTGCCAGCAGCCGACGGCCCCCAGGGGGCCAAAACAATGAGCAGCCCTTC
V gene: TRBV2; J gene: TRBJ2-5; D gene: .; clone size: many; CDR3 protein: CASSEDHFQETQYF; CDR3 DNA: TGTGCCAGCAGTGAAGACCATTTCCAAGAGACCCAGTACTTC
V gene: TRBV29-1; J gene: TRBJ1-2; D gene: TRBD1; clone size: few; CDR3 protein: CSVGLVWDREYNGYTF; CDR3 DNA: TGCAGCGTTGGGTTAGTTTGGGACAGGGAGTATAATGGCTACACCTTC
V gene: TRBV9; J gene: TRBJ2-7; D gene: TRBD2; clone size: many; CDR3 protein: CATGPGTNSYEQYF; CDR3 DNA: TGTGCCACCGGGCCGGGGACTAATTCCTACGAGCAGTACTTC
V gene: TRBV6-2/TRBV6-3; J gene: TRBJ1-1; D gene: TRBD1; clone size: few; CDR3 protein: CASSAEQGFEAFF; CDR3 DNA: TGTGCCAGCAGTGCGGAACAGGGGTTCGAAGCTTTCTTT
V gene: TRBV29-1; J gene: TRBJ2-1; D gene: TRBD2; clone size: many; CDR3 protein: CSVGLADNEQFF; CDR3 DNA: TGCAGCGTGGGACTAGCGGACAATGAGCAGTTCTTC
V gene: TRBV5-1; J gene: TRBJ2-2; D gene: TRBD1; clone size: .; CDR3 protein: CASSLEGQSLEELFF; CDR3 DNA: TGCGCCAGCAGCTTGGAGGGACAGTCTCTCGAGGAGCTGTTTTTT
V gene: TRBV4-3; J gene: TRBJ2-5; D gene: TRBD2; clone size: many; CDR3 protein: CASSQDRVAGWETQYF; CDR3 DNA: TGCGCCAGCAGCCAAGATCGGGTAGCGGGATGGGAGACCCAGTACTTC
V gene: TRBV11-1; J gene: TRBJ2-7; D gene: TRBD1; clone size: few; CDR3 protein: CASSFRWTGSYEQYF; CDR3 DNA: TGTGCCAGCAGCTTTCGCTGGACAGGATCCTACGAGCAGTACTTC
V gene: TRBV3-1; J gene: TRBJ2-1; D gene: TRBD1; clone size: many; CDR3 protein: CASSRHGRDRQYNEQFF; CDR3 DNA: TGTGCCAGCAGCCGACATGGACGGGACAGGCAATACAATGAGCAGTTCTTC
V gene: TRBV7-2; J gene: TRBJ1-2; D gene: .; clone size: many; CDR3 protein: CASSFLTPDRFNYGYTF; CDR3 DNA: TGTGCCAGCAGCTTTTTGACGCCCGACAGATTTAACTATGGCTACACCTTC
V gene: TRBV10-3; J gene: TRBJ2-2; D gene: TRBD1; clone size: many; CDR3 protein: CAIDDRGPGELFF; CDR3 DNA: TGTGCCATCGATGACAGGGGTCCCGGGGAGCTGTTTTTT
V gene: TRBV3-1; J gene: TRBJ2-7; D gene: TRBD1; clone size: many; CDR3 protein: CASSLQAGTAPLF; CDR3 DNA: TGTGCCAGCAGCTTACAGGCCGGGACAGCCCCCCTCTTC
V gene: TRBV10-3; J gene: TRBJ1-1; D gene: .; clone size: many; CDR3 protein: CAISESGGAGGNTEAFF; CDR3 DNA: TGTGCCATCAGTGAGTCGGGCGGGGCCGGAGGGAACACTGAAGCTTTCTTT
V gene: TRBV29-1; J gene: TRBJ1-1; D gene: TRBD1; clone size: medium-sized; CDR3 protein: CSAYGTATEAFF; CDR3 DNA: TGCAGCGCCTACGGGACAGCCACTGAAGCTTTCTTT
V gene: TRBV2; J gene: TRBJ2-5; D gene: TRBD2; clone size: many; CDR3 protein: CASRTAIAGVGETQYF; CDR3 DNA: TGTGCCAGCCGTACCGCCATAGCGGGAGTCGGTGAGACCCAGTACTTC
V gene: TRBV29-1; J gene: TRBJ2-3; D gene: TRBD2; clone size: many; CDR3 protein: CSVEDFTSGRTDTQYF; CDR3 DNA: TGCAGCGTTGAAGATTTTACTAGCGGGAGAACAGATACGCAGTATTTT
V gene: TRBV6-5; J gene: TRBJ1-1; D gene: .; clone size: many; CDR3 protein: CASSYSRGRVGGTEAFF; CDR3 DNA: TGTGCCAGCAGTTACTCGAGGGGCAGGGTTGGAGGTACTGAAGCTTTCTTT
V gene: TRBV12-3/TRBV12-4; J gene: TRBJ2-4; D gene: .; clone size: many; CDR3 protein: CASSSTAGLAKNIQYF; CDR3 DNA: TGTGCCAGCAGTTCCACAGCAGGTCTAGCCAAAAACATTCAGTACTTC
V gene: TRBV20-1; J gene: TRBJ1-2; D gene: .; clone size: many; CDR3 protein: CSARGRTGENYGYTF; CDR3 DNA: TGCAGTGCTAGAGGTAGAACAGGAGAGAACTATGGCTACACCTTC
V gene: TRBV5-1; J gene: TRBJ2-7; D gene: TRBD1; clone size: many; CDR3 protein: CASSLTTGVTYEQYF; CDR3 DNA: TGCGCCAGCAGCTTAACGACAGGGGTCACCTACGAGCAGTACTTC
V gene: TRBV5-5; J gene: TRBJ2-7; D gene: .; clone size: few; CDR3 protein: CASSLSWQVEQYF; CDR3 DNA: TGTGCCAGCAGCTTGAGTTGGCAAGTTGAGCAGTACTTC
V gene: TRBV27; J gene: TRBJ2-5; D gene: TRBD2; clone size: many; CDR3 protein: CASSWTSGVGETQYF; CDR3 DNA: TGTGCCAGCAGCTGGACTAGCGGGGTTGGTGAGACCCAGTACTTC
V gene: TRBV29-1; J gene: TRBJ2-3; D gene: TRBD2; clone size: many; CDR3 protein: CSVGETSGSRQYF; CDR3 DNA: TGCAGCGTTGGAGAGACTAGCGGGAGTAGGCAGTATTTT
V gene: TRBV2; J gene: TRBJ1-1; D gene: TRBD1; clone size: many; CDR3 protein: CASSSGQGGFKAFF; CDR3 DNA: TGTGCCAGCAGTAGCGGACAGGGGGGATTTAAAGCTTTCTTT
V gene: TRBV5-1; J gene: TRBJ2-6; D gene: TRBD2; clone size: many; CDR3 protein: CASSLALAGGSSGANVLTF; CDR3 DNA: TGCGCCAGCAGCTTGGCACTAGCGGGAGGGTCCTCTGGGGCCAACGTCCTGACTTTC
V gene: TRBV5-6; J gene: TRBJ2-1; D gene: .; clone size: many; CDR3 protein: CASRFTGYNEQFF; CDR3 DNA: TGTGCCAGCAGGTTTACGGGTTACAATGAGCAGTTCTTC
V gene: TRBV7-2; J gene: TRBJ2-3; D gene: .; clone size: few; CDR3 protein: CASSTGPVSTDTQYF; CDR3 DNA: TGTGCCAGCAGCACGGGCCCCGTCAGCACAGATACGCAGTATTTT
V gene: TRBV7-2; J gene: TRBJ2-7; D gene: TRBD2; clone size: .; CDR3 protein: CASSSELAGVTSEQYF; CDR3 DNA: TGTGCCAGCAGCTCGGAACTAGCGGGAGTCACATCCGAGCAGTACTTC
V gene: TRBV7-2; J gene: TRBJ2-5; D gene: .; clone size: many; CDR3 protein: CASSSGQETQYF; CDR3 DNA: TGTGCCAGCAGCTCGGGGCAAGAGACCCAGTACTTC
V gene: TRBV7-2; J gene: TRBJ1-5; D gene: .; clone size: many; CDR3 protein: CASSLVDSYNQPQHF; CDR3 DNA: TGTGCCAGCAGCTTAGTCGACAGTTACAATCAGCCCCAGCATTTT